This T cell receptor beta chain was identified during a study of T cell repertoires in cytomegalovirus infection. Study-level background: Through public TCR beta signatures, both CMV infection and matching HLA type were indicated.

One entry per CDR3 protein, called by TCRdb with MiXCR from the reads. The sample consists of approximately 310,000 distinct CDR3 sequences, 20% to 30% of them appearing once. General study points: In two of eight donors, the top clonotype was HLA-C-restricted CMV-specific. Carriage of CMV together with the relevant HLA was identifiable through cumulative public TCR beta family frequency.

About this clonotype: The antigen remains undetermined.

The CDR3 extends over 18 amino acids. Germline CDR1 reads MNHNY; CDR2 reads SVGAGI (reference sequence). Deletions cut 2 bases from V and 0 bases from J, with 14 bases between. The chain combines TRBV6-6 with TRBJ1-6; D unclear. The material was cultured PBMCs, obtained from culture after CMV antigen stimulation. The TCR originated in a human donor in good health (CMV status not recorded). Some clones in this sample may be carry-over from other donors' samples. For the CDR3, the DNA is TGTGCCAGCAGTTACGGGAGAAGCGGGAGCTCCTATAATTCACCCCTCCACTTT. Translating gives CASSYGRSGSSYNSPLHF.